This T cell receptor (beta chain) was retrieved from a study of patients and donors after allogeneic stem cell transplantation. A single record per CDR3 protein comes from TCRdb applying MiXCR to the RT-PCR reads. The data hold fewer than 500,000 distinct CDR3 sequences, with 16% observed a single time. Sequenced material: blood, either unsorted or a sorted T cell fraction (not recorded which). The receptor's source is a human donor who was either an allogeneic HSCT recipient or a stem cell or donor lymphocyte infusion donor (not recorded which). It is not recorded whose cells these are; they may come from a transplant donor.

Here the CDR3 DNA reads TGTGCCAGCAGTCAGCTAGGGACAGGGAGGACTGAAGCTTTCTTT. Translation gives CASSQLGTGRTEAFF. The chain joins TRBV6-1 to TRBJ1-1; 9 nucleotides line up with TRBD1. The CDR3 length is 15 residues. The V and J ends lost 5 bases and 5 bases, in that order; junction bases with no gene match: 9. CDR1 and CDR2 (germline): MNHNS, SASEGT.